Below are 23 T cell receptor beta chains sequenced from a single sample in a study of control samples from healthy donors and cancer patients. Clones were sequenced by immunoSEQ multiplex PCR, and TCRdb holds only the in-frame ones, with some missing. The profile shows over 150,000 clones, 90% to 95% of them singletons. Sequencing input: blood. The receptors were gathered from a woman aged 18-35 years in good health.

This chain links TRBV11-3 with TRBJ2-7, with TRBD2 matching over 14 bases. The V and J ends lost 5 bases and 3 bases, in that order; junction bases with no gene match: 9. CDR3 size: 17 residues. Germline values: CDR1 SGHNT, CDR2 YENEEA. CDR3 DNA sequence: TGTGCCAGCAGCACCGGACTAGCGGGGGGCTTTGTCTACGAGCAGTACTTC. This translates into CASSTGLAGGFVYEQYF.

In DNA form, the CDR3 reads TGTGCCAGCAGCTTCCGACAGACAGATACGCAGTATTTT. This gives the protein CASSFRQTDTQYF. The genes are TRBV7-2 and TRBJ2-3; perhaps TRBD1 as D (5 bases). From germline, CDR1 is SGHTA and CDR2 FQGNSA. The CDR3 is 13 residues long. V was trimmed by 3 bases and J by 3 bases, leaving 7 bases between them.

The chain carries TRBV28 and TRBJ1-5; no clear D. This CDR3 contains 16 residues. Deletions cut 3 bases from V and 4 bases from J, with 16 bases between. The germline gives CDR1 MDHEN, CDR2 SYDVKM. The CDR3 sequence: CASSFDLGSPNQPQHF. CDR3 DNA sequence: TGTGCCAGCAGTTTTGACCTCGGGAGTCCAAATCAGCCCCAGCATTTT. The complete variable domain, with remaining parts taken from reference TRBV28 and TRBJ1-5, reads DVKVTQSSRYLVKRTGEKVFLECVQDMDHENMFWYRQDPGLGLRLIYFSYDVKMKEKGDIPEGYSVSREKKERFSLILESASTNQTSMYLCASSFDLGSPNQPQHFGDGTRLSIL.

DNA for the CDR3: TGTGCCAGTAGCAGGGTCATTACCAATGAGCAGTTCTTC. Protein product: CASSRVITNEQFF. The chain joins TRBV19 to TRBJ2-1; weak D call: TRBD1 (5 bases). This CDR3 has 13 amino acids. The germline V gene encodes CDR1 LNHDA and CDR2 SQIVND (reference sequence). V lost 6 bases, J lost 6 bases, and 12 bases lay in between.

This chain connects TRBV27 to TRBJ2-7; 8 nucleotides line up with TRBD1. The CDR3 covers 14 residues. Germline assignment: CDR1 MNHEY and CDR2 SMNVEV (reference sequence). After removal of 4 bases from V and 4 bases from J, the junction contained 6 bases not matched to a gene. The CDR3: CASSSDGQGYEQYF. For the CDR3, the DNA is TGTGCCAGCAGTTCAGATGGACAGGGTTACGAGCAGTACTTC.

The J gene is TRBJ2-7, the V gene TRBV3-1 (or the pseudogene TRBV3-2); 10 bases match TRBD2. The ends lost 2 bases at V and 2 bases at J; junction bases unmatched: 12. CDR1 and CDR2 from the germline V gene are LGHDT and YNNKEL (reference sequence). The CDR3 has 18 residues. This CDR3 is CASSQRIFSGRPPYEQYF. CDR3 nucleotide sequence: TGTGCCAGCAGCCAACGGATTTTTAGCGGGAGGCCCCCCTACGAGCAGTACTTC.

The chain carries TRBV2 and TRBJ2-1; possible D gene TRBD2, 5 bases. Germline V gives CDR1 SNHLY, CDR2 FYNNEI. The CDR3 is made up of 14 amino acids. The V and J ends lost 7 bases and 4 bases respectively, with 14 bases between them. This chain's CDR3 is CASTTPGLYNEQFF. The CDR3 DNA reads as TGTGCCAGCACCACCCCCGGACTTTACAATGAGCAGTTCTTC.

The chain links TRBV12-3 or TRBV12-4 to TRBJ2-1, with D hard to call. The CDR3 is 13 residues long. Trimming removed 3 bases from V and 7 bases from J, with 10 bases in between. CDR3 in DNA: TGTGCCAGCAGTTTTCTCGACGGGAATGAGCAGTTCTTC. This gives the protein CASSFLDGNEQFF.

In DNA form, the CDR3 reads TGCGCCAGCAGTGAGTCCAGGGTGCCTCCCTACAATGAGCAGTTCTTC. It codes for CASSESRVPPYNEQFF. The chain joins TRBV10-1 to TRBJ2-1; TRBD1 is a possible D gene (5 bases). Per the germline V gene, CDR1 is WNHNN and CDR2 is SYGVQD (reference sequence). V lost 0 bases, J lost 2 bases, and 11 bases lay in between. There are 16 residues in the CDR3.

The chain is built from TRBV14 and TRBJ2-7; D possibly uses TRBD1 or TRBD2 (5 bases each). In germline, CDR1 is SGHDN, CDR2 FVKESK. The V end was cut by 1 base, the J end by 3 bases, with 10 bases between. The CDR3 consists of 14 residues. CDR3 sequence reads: CASSQARGHYEQYF. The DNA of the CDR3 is TGTGCCAGCAGCCAAGCGAGGGGCCACTACGAGCAGTACTTC.

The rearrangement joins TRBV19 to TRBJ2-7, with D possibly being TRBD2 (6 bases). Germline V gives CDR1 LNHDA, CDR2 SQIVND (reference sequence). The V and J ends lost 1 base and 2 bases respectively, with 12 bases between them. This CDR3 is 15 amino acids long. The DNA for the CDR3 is TGTGCCAGTAGTATAGGACCGGGGGAGGCCTACGAGCAGTACTTC. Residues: CASSIGPGEAYEQYF.

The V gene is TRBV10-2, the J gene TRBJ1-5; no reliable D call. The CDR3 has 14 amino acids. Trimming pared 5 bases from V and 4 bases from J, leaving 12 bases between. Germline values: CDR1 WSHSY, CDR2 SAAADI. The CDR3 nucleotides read TGCGCCAGCAGTAACTACCGAGGGAATCAGCCCCAGCATTTT. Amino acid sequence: CASSNYRGNQPQHF.

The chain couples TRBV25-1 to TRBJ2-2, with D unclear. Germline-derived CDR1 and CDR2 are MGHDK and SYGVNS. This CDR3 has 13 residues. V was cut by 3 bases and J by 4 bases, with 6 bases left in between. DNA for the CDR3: TGTGCCAGCAGTGACACCCCCACCGGGGAGCTGTTTTTT. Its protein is CASSDTPTGELFF. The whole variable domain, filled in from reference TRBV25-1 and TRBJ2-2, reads EADIYQTPRYLVIGTGKKITLECSQTMGHDKMYWYQQDPGMELHLIHYSYGVNSTEKGDLSSESTVSRIRTEHFPLTLESARPSHTSQYLCASSDTPTGELFFGEGSRLTVL.

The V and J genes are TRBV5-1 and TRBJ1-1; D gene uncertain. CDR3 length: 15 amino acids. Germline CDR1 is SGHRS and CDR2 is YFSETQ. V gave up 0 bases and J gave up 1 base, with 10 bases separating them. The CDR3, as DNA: TGCGCCAGCAGCTTGGGTAGGAGAGCGAACACTGAAGCTTTCTTT. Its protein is CASSLGRRANTEAFF.

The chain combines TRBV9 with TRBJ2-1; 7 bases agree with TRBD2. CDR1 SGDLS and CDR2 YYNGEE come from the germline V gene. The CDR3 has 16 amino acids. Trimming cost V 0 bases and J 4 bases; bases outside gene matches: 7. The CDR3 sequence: CASSVGAGSYYNEQFF. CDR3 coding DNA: TGTGCCAGCAGCGTAGGAGCGGGGTCTTATTACAATGAGCAGTTCTTC.

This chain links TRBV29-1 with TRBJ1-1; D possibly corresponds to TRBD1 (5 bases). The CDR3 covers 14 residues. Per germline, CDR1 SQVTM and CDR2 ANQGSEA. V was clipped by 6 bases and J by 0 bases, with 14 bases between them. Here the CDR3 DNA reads TGCAGCGTGGAAAACAGGTTAATGAACACTGAAGCTTTCTTT. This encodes CSVENRLMNTEAFF.

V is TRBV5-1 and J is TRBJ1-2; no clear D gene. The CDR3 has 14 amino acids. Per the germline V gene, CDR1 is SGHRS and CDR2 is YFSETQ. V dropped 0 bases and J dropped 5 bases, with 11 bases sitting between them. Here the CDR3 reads CASSLGMGRYGYTF. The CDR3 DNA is TGCGCCAGCAGCTTGGGCATGGGAAGGTATGGCTACACCTTC.

The CDR3 protein is CASSRRTRNTGELFF. The CDR3, as DNA: TGCGCCAGCAGTAGACGGACTAGGAACACCGGGGAGCTGTTTTTT. The chain links TRBV5-1 to TRBJ2-2; TRBD2 matches at 7 bases. Germline-derived CDR1 and CDR2 are SGHRS and YFSETQ. This CDR3 has 15 residues. The junction had 5 bases not matched to a gene; V was cut back by 5 bases and J by 1 base.

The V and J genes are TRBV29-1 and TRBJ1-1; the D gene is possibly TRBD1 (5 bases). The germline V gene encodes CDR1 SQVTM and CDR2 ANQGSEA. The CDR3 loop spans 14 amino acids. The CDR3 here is CRVERRDWPLEAFF. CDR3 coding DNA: TGCAGGGTGGAGAGGAGGGACTGGCCCCTAGAAGCTTTCTTT.

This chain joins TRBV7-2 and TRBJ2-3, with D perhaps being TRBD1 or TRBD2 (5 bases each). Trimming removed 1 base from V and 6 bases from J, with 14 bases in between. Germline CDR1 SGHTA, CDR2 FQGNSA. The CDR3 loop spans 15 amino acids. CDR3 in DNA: TGTGCCAGCAGCTTAGGGGTGAGGGGTATGGATACGCAGTATTTT. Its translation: CASSLGVRGMDTQYF.

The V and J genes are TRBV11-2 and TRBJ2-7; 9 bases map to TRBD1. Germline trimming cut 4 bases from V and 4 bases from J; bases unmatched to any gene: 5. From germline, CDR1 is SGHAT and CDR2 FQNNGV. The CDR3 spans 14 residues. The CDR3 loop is CASSSYRGLYEQYF. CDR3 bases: TGTGCCAGCAGCTCTTACAGGGGGCTATACGAGCAGTACTTC.

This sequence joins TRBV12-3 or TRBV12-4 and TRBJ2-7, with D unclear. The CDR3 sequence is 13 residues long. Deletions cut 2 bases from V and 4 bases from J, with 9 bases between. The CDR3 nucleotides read TGTGCCAGCAGTTTATTATTACCTTACGAGCAGTACTTC. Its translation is CASSLLLPYEQYF.

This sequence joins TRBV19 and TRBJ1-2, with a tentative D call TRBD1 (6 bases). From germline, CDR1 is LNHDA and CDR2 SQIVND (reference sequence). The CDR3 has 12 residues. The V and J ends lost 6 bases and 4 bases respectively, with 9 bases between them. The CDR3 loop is CASSPGAYGYTF. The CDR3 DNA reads TGTGCCAGTAGCCCGGGGGCCTATGGCTACACCTTC.